Presented here are 23 T cell receptor beta chains from one specimen sequenced in a study of cytomegalovirus exposure and HLA in healthy donors. This PCR relied on a set of 60 Vbeta primers and 13 Jbeta primers. Some clones are missing from TCRdb's copy, which holds only in-frame ones; the method was immunoSEQ multiplex PCR. The profile shows about 160,000 clones, about 80% of them singletons. The sequencing sample was made of PBMCs. Receptors originate from a female donor in good health and CMV-seronegative.

This rearrangement joins TRBV5-1 to TRBJ2-3, with TRBD2 as a possible D gene (6 bases). Trimming took 4 bases from V and 9 from J, leaving 15 bases between them. Germline CDR1 SGHRS, CDR2 YFSETQ. This CDR3 has 13 amino acids. The CDR3 DNA is TGCGCCAGCAGCGTGGGGACTGGAGGGACGCAGTATTTT. Residues: CASSVGTGGTQYF.

This clone was counted between two and nine times. The V gene is TRBV2, the J gene TRBJ2-7; no definite D call. The CDR3 sequence is 13 residues long. V gave up 8 bases and J gave up 4 bases, with 15 bases separating them. Germline CDR1 is SNHLY and CDR2 is FYNNEI. The CDR3 loop reads CASAQSLAYEQYF. DNA of the CDR3: TGTGCCAGCGCCCAGTCTTTGGCTTACGAGCAGTACTTC.

The chain has TRBV7-2 and TRBJ1-1, with TRBD1 identical over 7 bases. With 6 bases clipped from V and 7 bases from J, the junction kept 8 bases outside the gene matches. This CDR3 spans 13 amino acids. Per the germline V gene, CDR1 is SGHTA and CDR2 is FQGNSA. The CDR3 reads CASSFHRDSEAFF. Here the CDR3 DNA reads TGTGCCAGCAGTTTTCACCGGGACAGTGAAGCTTTCTTT. The full variable domain, with the rest looked up from reference TRBV7-2 and TRBJ1-1, is GAGVSQSPSNKVTEKGKDVELRCDPISGHTALYWYRQSLGQGLEFLIYFQGNSAPDKSGLPSDRFSAERTGGSVSTLTIQRTQQEDSAVYLCASSFHRDSEAFFGQGTRLTVV.

The V and J genes are TRBV2 and TRBJ1-4, with D perhaps matching TRBD1 (6 bases). This CDR3 has 15 amino acids. From germline, CDR1 is SNHLY and CDR2 FYNNEI. V lost 0 bases and J 7 bases, leaving 12 bases between the germline ends. In DNA, the CDR3 is TGTGCCAGCAGTGAAGCGGGGGCGAGGGGTGAAAAACTGTTTTTT. Translation: CASSEAGARGEKLFF. Full variable domain (rest looked up from reference TRBV2 and TRBJ1-4): EPEVTQTPSHQVTQMGQEVILRCVPISNHLYFYWYRQILGQKVEFLVSFYNNEISEKSEIFDDQFSVERPDGSNFTLKIRSTKLEDSAMYFCASSEAGARGEKLFFGSGTQLSVL.

This chain uses TRBV5-1 with TRBJ1-4, with D possibly matching TRBD1 (5 bases). There are 14 residues in the CDR3. Germline CDR1 and CDR2: SGHRS and YFSETQ. Deletions cut 7 bases from V and 2 bases from J, with 12 bases between. CDR3 protein: CASSDGGTNEKLFF. DNA of the CDR3: TGCGCCAGCTCGGACGGGGGGACTAATGAAAAACTGTTTTTT.

J is TRBJ2-3 and V is TRBV29-1; D may be TRBD2 (6 bases). Germline CDR1 is SQVTM and CDR2 is ANQGSEA. V lost 4 bases, J lost 4 bases, and 12 bases lay in between. This CDR3 contains 13 residues. The CDR3 region is CSVVGWGADTQYF. CDR3 sequence (DNA): TGCAGCGTTGTGGGTTGGGGGGCAGATACGCAGTATTTT.

The V call is TRBV18, the J call TRBJ1-6; D is uncertain. Germline CDR1 is KGHSH and CDR2 is LQKENI. The ends were cut back, 3 bases at V and 3 bases at J, with 3 bases in the middle. The CDR3 loop spans 13 amino acids. CDR3 nucleotide sequence: TGTGCCAGCTCACCCCTCTATAATTCACCCCTCCACTTT. Amino acid sequence: CASSPLYNSPLHF.

This clone occurred a few times. The J gene is TRBJ1-2, the V gene TRBV5-1; 12 nucleotides match TRBD1. CDR1 SGHRS and CDR2 YFSETQ come from the germline V gene. The CDR3 sequence is 22 residues long. J gave up 5 bases and V 0 bases, and 23 bases lay outside the gene matches. As DNA, the CDR3 is TGCGCCAGCAGCTTGGCCGGGCGCCTCGACGGGACAGGGGGCGAAGCGGGATATGGCTACACCTTC. The encoded protein is CASSLAGRLDGTGGEAGYGYTF.

The J gene is TRBJ1-1, the V gene TRBV6-5; possibly TRBD1 for D (5 bases). CDR1 and CDR2 from the germline V gene are MNHEY and SVGAGI. Between the trimmed V and J ends, which lost 2 bases and 2 bases, there was a span of 9 bases. CDR3 length: 14 residues. The CDR3 protein is CASSYTGSNTEAFF. The CDR3 DNA sequence: TGTGCCAGCAGTTACACAGGATCAAACACTGAAGCTTTCTTT.

This clone has only one observation. The chain recombines TRBV5-8 with TRBJ1-5, with 9 nucleotides matching TRBD1. Trimming removed 7 bases from V and 6 bases from J; junction bases left unmatched: 8. Germline V gene lookup returns CDR1 SGHTS and CDR2 YDEGEE. CDR3 length equals 14 residues. The chain's CDR3 is CASENRGRSQPQHF. The CDR3 bases are TGTGCCAGCGAGAACAGGGGGCGAAGTCAGCCCCAGCATTTT.

The V call is TRBV30, the J call TRBJ1-2; weak D call: TRBD1 (6 bases). V lost 7 bases and J lost 6, with 12 bases in between. Germline V gene sequence: CDR1 GTSNPN, CDR2 SVGIG (reference sequence). CDR3 length equals 11 residues. The CDR3 loop is CALGAPNGYTF. For the CDR3, the DNA is TGTGCCTTGGGGGCACCGAATGGCTACACCTTC. Variable domain in full (rest from reference TRBV30 and TRBJ1-2): SQTIHQWPATLVQPVGSPLSLECTVEGTSNPNLYWYRQAAGRGLQLLFYSVGIGQISSEVPQNLSASRPQDRQFILSSKKLLLSDSGFYLCALGAPNGYTFGSGTRLTVV.

V gene TRBV7-9 combines with J gene TRBJ1-3, with 7 bases aligning to TRBD1. The CDR3 runs 15 residues. Trimming at V came to 5 bases and at J to 2 bases, leaving 6 bases not matched to a gene. CDR1 SEHNR and CDR2 FQNEAQ come from the germline V gene (reference sequence). This CDR3 is CASSAGTVAGNTIYF. Here the CDR3 DNA reads TGTGCCAGCAGCGCCGGGACAGTAGCTGGAAACACCATATATTTT.

The chain recombines TRBV6-4 with TRBJ2-6; no firm D call. From germline, CDR1 is MRHNA and CDR2 SNTAGT. The CDR3 is made up of 15 amino acids. V lost 6 bases to trimming and J lost 0 bases, with 9 bases between them. The CDR3 nucleotides read TGTGCCAGCAGCCATTCAGTCTCTGGGGCCAACGTCCTGACTTTC. This translates into CASSHSVSGANVLTF.

The chain is built from TRBV5-1 and TRBJ2-2, with TRBD2 identical over 7 bases. CDR3 size: 14 residues. The germline V gene encodes CDR1 SGHRS and CDR2 YFSETQ. With V trimmed by 5 bases and J by 7 bases, 8 bases remained unmatched. The CDR3 region has the DNA TGCGCCAGCAGACCGGGACTATATATCGGGGAGCTGTTTTTT. Translation gives CASRPGLYIGELFF.

The chain combines TRBV5-1 with TRBJ1-2; 10 nucleotides match TRBD1. CDR1 SGHRS and CDR2 YFSETQ come from the germline V gene. V shed 0 bases and J 4 bases; nucleotides not matched to a gene: 3. CDR3 size: 15 residues. The CDR3 protein is CASSLVTGGLYGYTF. In DNA form, the CDR3 reads TGCGCCAGCAGCTTGGTGACAGGGGGCCTCTATGGCTACACCTTC.

The V gene is TRBV4-2, the J gene TRBJ2-5; TRBD1 aligns across 11 bases. Germline V gene sequence: CDR1 LGHNA, CDR2 YNFKEQ. This CDR3 has 15 residues. V lost 4 bases, J lost 5 bases, and 6 bases stayed unmatched. The CDR3 sequence: CASSPRDRGRETQYF. As DNA, the CDR3 is TGTGCCAGCAGCCCCCGGGACAGGGGGAGGGAGACCCAGTACTTC.

This clone came up a few times. The rearrangement links TRBV29-1 to TRBJ1-4; possible D gene TRBD1, 6 bases. CDR3 size: 13 residues. The germline gives CDR1 SQVTM, CDR2 ANQGSEA. V shed 4 bases and J shed 3 bases, with 9 bases lying between them. The DNA of the CDR3 is TGCAGCGTTGGGGAGGGGGCTAATGAAAAACTGTTTTTT. It specifies CSVGEGANEKLFF.

The sample holds one count of this clone. The chain is built from TRBV9 and TRBJ2-7; 11 nucleotides match TRBD2. Trimming cost V 5 bases and J 3 bases; bases outside gene matches: 4. Per germline, CDR1 SGDLS and CDR2 YYNGEE. The CDR3 extends over 14 amino acids. The CDR3 DNA follows: TGTGCCAGCAGTCGGACTAGCGGGCTCTACGAGCAGTACTTC. Its translation is CASSRTSGLYEQYF.

This clone was counted between two and nine times. The chain employs TRBV11-3 and TRBJ2-2; 9 nucleotides align to TRBD1. CDR1 and CDR2 (germline): SGHNT, YENEEA. V was pared by 2 bases and J by 5 bases, with 12 bases of the junction left unmatched. The CDR3 covers 18 residues. CDR3 nucleotides: TGTGCCAGCAGCTTATACGGGCGGACAGGGGCGACTACCGGGGAGCTGTTTTTT. This encodes CASSLYGRTGATTGELFF.

This clone has just one count. V gene TRBV9 combines with J gene TRBJ1-2; TRBD1 matches at 8 bases. The CDR3 spans 16 residues. The germline V gene has CDR1 SGDLS and CDR2 YYNGEE. Trimming removed 3 bases from V and 5 bases from J; junction bases left unmatched: 12. CDR3 sequence (DNA): TGTGCCAGCAGCGCCCGACCGGGACAGGAGGATTATGGCTACACCTTC. Translation: CASSARPGQEDYGYTF.

This CDR3 reads CAWRTLKASGSARSKYNEQFF. The CDR3 DNA follows: TGTGCCTGGAGGACCCTGAAGGCTAGCGGGAGCGCACGATCGAAATACAATGAGCAGTTCTTC. V usage is TRBV30 and J usage is TRBJ2-1, with 10 bases fitting TRBD2. V was clipped by 3 bases and J by 4 bases; unmatched bases: 24. The V gene's germline CDR1 is GTSNPN and CDR2 SVGIG (reference sequence). The CDR3 sequence is 21 residues long.

The CDR3: CASSLTGERTDTQYF. DNA of the CDR3: TGTGCCAGCAGCTTAACGGGAGAGAGGACAGATACGCAGTATTTT. This rearrangement joins TRBV7-3 to TRBJ2-3, with D perhaps TRBD2 (5 bases). Germline V CDR1 and CDR2: SGHTA, FQGTGA. This CDR3 comprises 15 residues. V shed 0 bases and J shed 3 bases, with 10 bases lying between them.

The rearrangement joins TRBV5-3 to TRBJ2-1; 9 bases agree with TRBD2. TRBV5-3 is marked as an open reading frame, function uncertain. This CDR3 comprises 16 residues. Trimming took 2 bases from V and 6 from J; bases not matched to a gene: 9. The CDR3 DNA sequence: TGTGCCAGAAGCTTCATTAGCGGGAGTCCGATCAATGAGCAGTTCTTC. This sequence encodes CARSFISGSPINEQFF.